The 10 T cell receptor beta chains presented below share a single source sample, sequenced in a study of shared clonotypes between healthy human individuals. Measured with immunoSEQ multiplex PCR; TCRdb has only the in-frame clones, and not every one. The sample carries about 710,000 clones, 72% recorded once. Sequencing used memory CD4+ T cells sorted from blood. Subset meaning: CD45RA-negative fraction. Source of these receptors: a woman aged 25 to 45 in good health.

V usage is TRBV10-1 and J usage is TRBJ2-1; 7 nucleotides match TRBD2. CDR1 and CDR2 (germline): WNHNN, SYGVQD (reference sequence). This CDR3 comprises 15 residues. The V and J ends lost 2 bases and 7 bases, in that order; junction bases with no gene match: 8. Here the CDR3 DNA reads TGCGCCAGCAGTGAGGCGGGAGCTAGCGCGAATGAGCAGTTCTTC. Protein: CASSEAGASANEQFF.

The chain employs TRBV4-1 and TRBJ2-5; TRBD2 aligns across 7 bases. Germline CDR1 is MGHRA and CDR2 is YSYEKL. V lost 4 bases and J lost 2; bases outside the gene matches: 7. The CDR3 contains 15 residues. The CDR3 bases are TGCGCCAGCAGCCCTGACCGGCGGGGGCAAGAGACCCAGTACTTC. As protein: CASSPDRRGQETQYF.

CDR3 sequence reads: CASSPREGTGNNEQFF. The CDR3 DNA follows: TGTGCCAGCTCACCACGTGAGGGGACAGGAAACAATGAGCAGTTCTTC. This chain connects TRBV18 to TRBJ2-1, with TRBD1 matching over 8 bases. The CDR3 totals 16 residues. J was trimmed by 5 bases and V by 1 base; bases with no gene match: 7. CDR1 and CDR2 from the germline V gene are KGHSH and LQKENI.

For this clone: A far larger clone is one nucleotide away, so this likely arose from a read error. The same CDR3 also results from other DNA sequences found in this sample. The rearrangement links TRBV7-3 to TRBJ2-1; no firm D call. CDR3 size: 15 residues. V was shortened by 5 bases and J by 0 bases, with 11 bases between the two germline ends. Per the germline V gene, CDR1 is SGHTA and CDR2 is FQGTGA. DNA for the CDR3: TGTGCCAGCAGCCCACAGCGCGACTCCTACAATGAGCAGTTCTTC. Amino acids: CASSPQRDSYNEQFF. Drawing the rest from reference TRBV7-3 and TRBJ2-1, the complete variable domain is GAGVSQTPSNKVTEKGKYVELRCDPISGHTALYWYRQSLGQGPEFLIYFQGTGAADDSGLPNDRFFAVRPEGSVSTLKIQRTERGDSAVYLCASSPQRDSYNEQFFGPGTRLTVL.

The gene calls are TRBV7-2 and TRBJ2-7, with TRBD1 identical over 7 bases. V shed 4 bases, J shed 6 bases, and the junction held 12 bases outside the gene matches. Per germline, CDR1 SGHTA and CDR2 FQGNSA. The CDR3 is 15 amino acids. The CDR3 DNA reads TGTGCCAGCAGCTCGAGGGGGCCGGGAAGGGTCGAGCAGTACTTC. This gives the protein CASSSRGPGRVEQYF.

This rearrangement joins TRBV4-1 to TRBJ2-7, with 7 positions matching TRBD1. Germline-derived CDR1 and CDR2 are MGHRA and YSYEKL. Trimming at V came to 3 bases and at J to 4 bases, leaving 6 bases not matched to a gene. This CDR3 is 14 amino acids long. In nucleotides, the CDR3 is TGCGCCAGCAGCCACCCACAGGGGTGGTACGAGCAGTACTTC. It yields the protein CASSHPQGWYEQYF.

This clone has more than one count but fewer than ten. The chain uses TRBV19 and TRBJ1-5; D not resolved. The CDR3 is 15 amino acids. Germline lookup yields CDR1 LNHDA and CDR2 SQIVND (reference sequence). V lost 3 bases and J lost 4, with 13 bases in between. The CDR3 region is CASSISGKRNQPQHF. CDR3 coding DNA: TGTGCCAGTAGTATTTCGGGAAAGAGAAATCAGCCCCAGCATTTT.

There are many counts of this clone. The chain carries TRBV14 and TRBJ2-3; 8 bases agree with TRBD2. Germline V gene data show CDR1 as SGHDN and CDR2 as FVKESK. The CDR3 runs 15 residues. The V and J ends lost 4 bases and 0 bases, in that order; junction bases with no gene match: 3. In nucleotides, the CDR3 is TGTGCCAGCAGCCTTATAGCGGGAAGCACAGATACGCAGTATTTT. It yields the protein CASSLIAGSTDTQYF.

The V call is TRBV5-1, the J call TRBJ2-2; 7 bases fit TRBD2. The V gene's germline CDR1 is SGHRS and CDR2 YFSETQ. The CDR3 is made up of 17 amino acids. With V trimmed by 0 bases and J by 6 bases, 11 bases remained unmatched. The CDR3 DNA reads TGCGCCAGCAGCTTGGTGGTAGCGCGGGAGATTTCCGGGGAGCTGTTTTTT. Translating it yields CASSLVVAREISGELFF.

The rearrangement joins TRBV30 to TRBJ2-7; D remains ambiguous. Trimming took off 2 bases at V and 2 bases at J, with 4 bases between the two ends. Germline values: CDR1 GTSNPN, CDR2 SVGIG (reference sequence). CDR3 length: 11 amino acids. The CDR3 is CAWSITYEQYF. The CDR3 DNA is TGTGCCTGGAGTATAACCTACGAGCAGTACTTC.